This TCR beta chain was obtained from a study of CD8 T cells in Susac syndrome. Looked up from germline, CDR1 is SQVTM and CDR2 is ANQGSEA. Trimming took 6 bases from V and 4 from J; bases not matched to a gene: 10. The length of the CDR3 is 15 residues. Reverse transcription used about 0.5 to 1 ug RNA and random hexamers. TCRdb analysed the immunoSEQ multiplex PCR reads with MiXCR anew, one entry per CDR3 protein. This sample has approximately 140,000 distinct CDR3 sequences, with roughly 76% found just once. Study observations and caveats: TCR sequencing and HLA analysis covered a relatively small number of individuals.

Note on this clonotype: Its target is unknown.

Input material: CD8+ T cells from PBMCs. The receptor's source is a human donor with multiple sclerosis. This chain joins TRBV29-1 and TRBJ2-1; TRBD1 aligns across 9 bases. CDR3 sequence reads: CSVADRGGSYNEQFF. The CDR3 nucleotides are TGCAGCGTAGCGGACAGGGGAGGTTCGTACAATGAGCAGTTCTTC.